This T cell receptor (beta chain) is from a study of blood T cells in healthy people across ages. Across the whole study: Template switching picked up about one barcoded beta molecule for each two T cells.

Next came a second PCR, run for about 6 to 12 cycles, which used a sample-barcoded 5' primer along with a J-beta primer mix. TCRdb ran MiXCR on the 5' RACE reads and lists one entry per CDR3 protein. The repertoire includes hundreds of thousands of distinct CDR3 sequences, 58% of them detected once, and 22% sits in the top ten. Per germline, CDR1 SQVTM and CDR2 ANQGSEA. V lost 6 bases to trimming and J lost 3 bases, with 9 bases between them. This CDR3 has 12 amino acids. The specimen was blood. V usage is TRBV29-1 and J usage is TRBJ2-1; D is uncertain. This clonotype was sampled from a man aged 25 to 40 in good health. In DNA form, the CDR3 reads TGCAGCGTCGGTCGGAGCTACAATGAGCAGTTCTTC. Residues: CSVGRSYNEQFF.